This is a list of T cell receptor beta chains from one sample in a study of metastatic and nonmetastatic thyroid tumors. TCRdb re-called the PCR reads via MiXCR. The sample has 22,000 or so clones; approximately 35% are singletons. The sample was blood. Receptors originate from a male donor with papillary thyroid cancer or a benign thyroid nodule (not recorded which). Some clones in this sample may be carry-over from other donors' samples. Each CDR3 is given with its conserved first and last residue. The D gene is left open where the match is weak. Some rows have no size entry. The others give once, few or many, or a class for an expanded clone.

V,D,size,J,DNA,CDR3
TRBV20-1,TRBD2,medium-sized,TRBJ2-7,TGCAGTGCCTCCCCCGGGACTACTGGGGCCTACGAGCAGTACTTC,CSASPGTTGAYEQYF
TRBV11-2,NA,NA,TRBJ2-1,TGTGCCAGCAGCCACGGTTTGAGGGGTGGAGGGTACAATGAGCAGTTCTTC,CASSHGLRGGGYNEQFF
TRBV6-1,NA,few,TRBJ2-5,TGTGCCAGCAAGGGGGATTTCCAAGAGACCCAGTACTTC,CASKGDFQETQYF
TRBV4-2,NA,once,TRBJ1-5,TGTGCCAGCAGCCCTGAAGAGGACGGTTCCAATCAGCCCCAGCATTTT,CASSPEEDGSNQPQHF
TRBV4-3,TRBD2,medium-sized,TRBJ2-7,TGCGCCAGCAGCCAGGGTAGCGGGGGCTCCTACGAGCAGTACTTC,CASSQGSGGSYEQYF
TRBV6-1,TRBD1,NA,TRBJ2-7,TGTGCCAGCAGTCGGACAGGGGGTGAGCAGTACTTC,CASSRTGGEQYF
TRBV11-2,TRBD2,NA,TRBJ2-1,TGTGCCACCCAACCCCTGATAGCGGGAGTCAATGAGCAGTTCTTC,CATQPLIAGVNEQFF
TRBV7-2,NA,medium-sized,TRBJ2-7,TGTGCCAGCAGCTTTTCCGGGAATTTCGAGCAGTACTTC,CASSFSGNFEQYF
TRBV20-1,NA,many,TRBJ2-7,TGCAGTGCTCGAGCGGGACAATGGGAGCAGTACTTC,CSARAGQWEQYF
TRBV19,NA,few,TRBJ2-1,TGTGCCAGTAGTAGCGGAATCACCTACAATGAGCAGTTCTTC,CASSSGITYNEQFF
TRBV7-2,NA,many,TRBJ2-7,TGTGCCAGCAGCTTGGGTTCCTACTACGAGCAGTACTTC,CASSLGSYYEQYF
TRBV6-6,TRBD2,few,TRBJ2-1,TGTGCCAGCAGTTACTCATGGCTAGCGGGGGGCGATGAGCAGTTCTTC,CASSYSWLAGGDEQFF
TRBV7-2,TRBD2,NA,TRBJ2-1,TGTGCCAGCAGCTTAGGGCTAGCGGGAGACAATGAGCAGTTCTTC,CASSLGLAGDNEQFF
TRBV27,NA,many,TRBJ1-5,TGTGCCAGCAGTGACCGGGAGGTGGGGCCCCAGCATTTT,CASSDREVGPQHF
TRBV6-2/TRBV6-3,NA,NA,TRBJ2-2,TGTGCCAGCAGTTACGCCCCGAATACCGGGGAGCTGTTTTTT,CASSYAPNTGELFF
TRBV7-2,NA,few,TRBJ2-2,TGTGCCAGCAGCTCCCTTGGGGGGGAGCTGTTTTTT,CASSSLGGELFF
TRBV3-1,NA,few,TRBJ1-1,TGTGCCAGCAGCCCCTTCTTAAACGGAAACACTGAAGCTTTCTTT,CASSPFLNGNTEAFF
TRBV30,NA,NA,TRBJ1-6,TGTGCCTGGAGTACAGGGACAACGCATTCACCCCTCCACTTT,CAWSTGTTHSPLHF
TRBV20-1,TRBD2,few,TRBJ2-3,TGCAGTACGACTAGCGGGAGCCCAGATACGCAGTATTTT,CSTTSGSPDTQYF
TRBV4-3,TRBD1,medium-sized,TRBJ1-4,TGCGCCAGCAGCCAAGGGACAGGGACAGTCGCAAGAGGGGCCAATGAAAAACTGTTTTTT,CASSQGTGTVARGANEKLFF
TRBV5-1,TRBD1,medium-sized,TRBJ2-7,TGCGCCAGCAGCTCTGGACAGGGGGCCACCTACGAGCAGTACTTC,CASSSGQGATYEQYF
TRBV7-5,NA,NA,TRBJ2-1,NA,CTSVPAVNSLFWTRDYNEQFF
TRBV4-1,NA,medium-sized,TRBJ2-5,TGCGCCAGCAGCCAAGACAGGGTTGTACAGACCCAGTACTTC,CASSQDRVVQTQYF
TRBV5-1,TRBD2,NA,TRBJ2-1,TGCGCCAGCAGGGATGGGATCGGGGGGGCCTACAATGAGCAGTTCTTC,CASRDGIGGAYNEQFF
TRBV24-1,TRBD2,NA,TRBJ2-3,TGTGCCACCAGTGACCTTTCTAGCGGGCATGCACCAGATACGCAATATTTT,CATSDLSSGHAPDTQYF
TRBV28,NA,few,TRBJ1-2,TGTGCCAGCAGAATCCATGCCGGGACTCATATCTATGTCTACACCTTC,CASRIHAGTHIYVYTF
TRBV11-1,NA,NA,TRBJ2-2,TGTGCCAGCAGCTTAGAGTTCGGACCGATGGCCGGGGAGCTGTTTTTT,CASSLEFGPMAGELFF
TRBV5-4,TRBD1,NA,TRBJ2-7,TGTGCCAGCAGCCCTAGGACAGGGGGGGCAGAGCAGTACTTC,CASSPRTGGAEQYF
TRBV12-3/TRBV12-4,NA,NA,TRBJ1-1,TGTGCCAGCAATCTCAGCGGGGCGGGGAGGACTGAAGCTTTCTTT,CASNLSGAGRTEAFF
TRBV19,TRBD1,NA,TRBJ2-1,TGTGCCAGTATCCCACCGGGACAGGGCCCCCGCAATGAGCAGTTCTTC,CASIPPGQGPRNEQFF
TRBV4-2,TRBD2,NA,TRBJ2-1,TGTGCCAGCAGCCAAGACTTAGCGGGAGGGCGTTTGGTTGAGCAGTTCTTC,CASSQDLAGGRLVEQFF
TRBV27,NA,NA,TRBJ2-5,TGTGCCAGCTATTATGGGGGAGAGACCCAGTACTTC,CASYYGGETQYF
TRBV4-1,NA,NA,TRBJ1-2,TGCGCCACCGCGGACCGAAGAGGTAACTATGGCTACACCTTC,CATADRRGNYGYTF
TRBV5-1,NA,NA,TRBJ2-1,TGCGCCAGCAGCTTGCGCGGGGAAAGCTCCTACAATGAGCAGTTCTTC,CASSLRGESSYNEQFF
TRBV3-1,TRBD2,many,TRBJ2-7,TGTGCCAGCAGGGCGGGACTAGCGGGAGTATACGAGCAGTACTTC,CASRAGLAGVYEQYF
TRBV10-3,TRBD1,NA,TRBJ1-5,TGTGCCTCCGCCTCCTGGGACAGGGACAATCAGCCCCAGCATTTT,CASASWDRDNQPQHF
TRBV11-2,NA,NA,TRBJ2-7,TGTGCCAGCAGCTTATCAGCTCGATACGAGCAGTACTTC,CASSLSARYEQYF
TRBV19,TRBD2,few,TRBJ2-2,TGTGCCAGTAGTATTGAGGGAGGGTACACCGGGGAGCTGTTTTTT,CASSIEGGYTGELFF
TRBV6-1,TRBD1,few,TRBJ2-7,TGTGCCAGCAGGGCGGGACAGGGGAACCACGAGCAGTACTTC,CASRAGQGNHEQYF
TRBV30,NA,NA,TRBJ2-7,TGTGCCTGGAGTGTATCAGCTTCCTACGAGCAGTACTTC,CAWSVSASYEQYF
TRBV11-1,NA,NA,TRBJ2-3,TGTGCCAGCAGCTTAGTAGGTGCTAGAACGTACACAGATACGCAGTATTTT,CASSLVGARTYTDTQYF
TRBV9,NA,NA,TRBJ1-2,TGTGCCAGCAGCGTAGCTACGGGCAGGAGGTATGGTGGCTACACCTTC,CASSVATGRRYGGYTF
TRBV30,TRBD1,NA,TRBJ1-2,TGTGCCTGGGCGGGACAGCCGTATGGCTACACCTTC,CAWAGQPYGYTF
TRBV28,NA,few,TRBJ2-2,TGTGCCAGCAGTACCCCTGGCACCGGGGAGCTGTTTTTT,CASSTPGTGELFF
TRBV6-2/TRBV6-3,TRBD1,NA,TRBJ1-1,TGTGCCAGCAGTGGAGTCGACAGGGTGTCAATGAACACTGAAGCTTTCTTT,CASSGVDRVSMNTEAFF
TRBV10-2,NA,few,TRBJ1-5,TGCGCCAGCAGTGACCCTCCCATGGATCAGCCCCAGCATTTT,CASSDPPMDQPQHF
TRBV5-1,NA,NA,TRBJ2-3,TGCGCCAGCCGAGACTCCCTCTCCCTGGGCACAGATACGCAGTATTTT,CASRDSLSLGTDTQYF
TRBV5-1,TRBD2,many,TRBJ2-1,TGCGCCAGCAGCTTGGGGACTAGCGGGGAGCAGTTCTTC,CASSLGTSGEQFF
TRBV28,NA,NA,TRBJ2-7,TGTGCCAGCAGCTCGAAGGTTTACGAGCAGTACTTC,CASSSKVYEQYF
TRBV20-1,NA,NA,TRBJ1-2,TGCAGTGCTAGCGTGCCGGAGTCCCCTAACTATGGCTACACCTTC,CSASVPESPNYGYTF